The clone carrying this T cell receptor beta chain appeared a few times. Antigen specificity is unknown. Healthy Caucasian donors formed the entire cohort. The entry originates in a study of identical twins. General study points: Abundant beta clonotypes from cord blood bore fewer insertions; memory repertoires lacked this pattern.

Each CDR3 protein gets one entry after TCRdb re-called the 5' RACE reads with MiXCR. The repertoire holds roughly 720,000 distinct CDR3 sequences, with 18% as singletons. These data also formed part of another study, on T cells expressing NK-cell markers. That investigation notes: HCMV seropositivity marked seven of the eight sequenced donors; one was seronegative. Researchers report these clonotypes also headed the CD3+CD56-NKG2C+ fraction in a handful of donors.

Sequenced material: PBMCs. The clonotype was recovered from a woman younger than 35 in good health.

CDR3 loop: CASSAAGGGSYEQYF. For the CDR3, the DNA is TGTGCCAGCAGCGCGGCGGGAGGGGGAAGCTACGAGCAGTACTTC. This chain connects TRBV7-2 to TRBJ2-7, with 9 bases fitting TRBD2. Germline CDR1 and CDR2: SGHTA and FQGNSA. CDR3 size: 15 residues. V trimming: 5 bases; J trimming: 3 bases; junction bases outside the gene matches: 8.